The 18 T cell receptor beta chains below were found in one sample sequenced in a study of blood T cell repertoires in COVID-19. The data were produced by immunoSEQ multiplex PCR, yet TCRdb's version contains in-frame clones alone and is incomplete. The table lists 60,000 to 85,000 clones, roughly 74% of them singletons. Input material: peripheral blood. The receptors come from a human donor in a cohort sampled during active COVID-19.

The chain employs TRBV19 and TRBJ2-5; D is uncertain. V shed 6 bases and J shed 1 base, with 12 bases lying between them. The germline V gene has CDR1 LNHDA and CDR2 SQIVND (reference sequence). The CDR3 loop spans 14 amino acids. Here the CDR3 DNA reads TGTGCCAGTAGCCCCCTGGCAAGCCAAGAGACCCAGTACTTC. Protein product: CASSPLASQETQYF.

The rearrangement joins TRBV5-5 to TRBJ2-7; 8 bases line up with TRBD1. CDR1 is SGHKS and CDR2 is YYEKEE in the germline V gene (reference sequence). V trimming: 4 bases; J trimming: 3 bases; junction bases outside the gene matches: 12. The CDR3 has 16 residues. The CDR3, as DNA: TGTGCCAGCAGCGCACTTGGAGGACAGGGAGTCTACGAGCAGTACTTC. Its protein is CASSALGGQGVYEQYF.

The J gene is TRBJ2-7, the V gene TRBV5-1; D gene ambiguous. V lost 4 bases to trimming and J lost 0 bases, with 11 bases between them. CDR3 length equals 14 residues. Germline V CDR1 and CDR2: SGHRS, YFSETQ. The CDR3 bases are TGCGCCAGCAGCCCGACTGCCTCCTCCTACGAGCAGTACTTC. This encodes CASSPTASSYEQYF.

This clone was counted a single time. The chain recombines TRBV6-5 with TRBJ1-2; possible D gene TRBD1, 6 bases. Germline V CDR1 and CDR2: MNHEY, SVGAGI. Trimming pared 2 bases from V and 1 base from J, leaving 14 bases between. The CDR3 consists of 16 residues. CDR3 DNA: TGTGCCAGCAGTTACGTCGCAGGGGTGGTTAACTATGGCTACACCTTC. This sequence encodes CASSYVAGVVNYGYTF.

V usage is TRBV20-1 and J usage is TRBJ2-1; perhaps TRBD2 as D (5 bases). Germline V gene data show CDR1 as DFQATT and CDR2 as SNEGSKA (reference sequence). V shed 3 bases and J shed 3 bases, with 15 bases lying between them. The CDR3 covers 15 residues. Written as DNA, the CDR3 is TGCAGTGCTAGTTCTAGCCAACGCTTCTACAATGAGCAGTTCTTC. Its protein product is CSASSSQRFYNEQFF.

This chain connects TRBV6-1 to TRBJ2-5, with D tentatively TRBD2 (5 bases). This CDR3 contains 15 residues. Germline V CDR1 and CDR2: MNHNS, SASEGT. V lost 0 bases and J 0 bases, leaving 8 bases between the germline ends. The CDR3 DNA follows: TGTGCCAGCAGTGAAGCGGGGAGCTACCAAGAGACCCAGTACTTC. Translation: CASSEAGSYQETQYF.

J is TRBJ2-7 and V is TRBV19; perhaps TRBD2 as D (6 bases). The germline CDR1 and CDR2 sequences are LNHDA and SQIVND (reference sequence). The CDR3 consists of 15 residues. Trimming removed 6 bases at V and 4 bases at J, with 19 bases between. The CDR3 nucleotides read TGTGCCAGTAGACCTAGCCGGGAGAAAGGTTACGAGCAGTACTTC. Amino acid sequence: CASRPSREKGYEQYF. The full variable domain, its missing parts supplied by reference TRBV19 and TRBJ2-7, is DGGITQSPKYLFRKEGQNVTLSCEQNLNHDAMYWYRQDPGQGLRLIYYSQIVNDFQKGDIAEGYSVSREKKESFPLTVTSAQKNPTAFYLCASRPSREKGYEQYFGPGTRLTVT.

The chain couples TRBV7-8 to TRBJ1-5; the match to TRBD1 covers 10 bases. This CDR3 has 15 amino acids. Germline-derived CDR1 and CDR2 are SGHVS and FQNEAQ. Trimming cost V 8 bases and J 5 bases; bases outside gene matches: 9. This CDR3 reads CASGETGGEYQPQHF. As DNA, the CDR3 is TGTGCCAGCGGAGAGACAGGGGGCGAGTATCAGCCCCAGCATTTT. Full variable domain (rest looked up from reference TRBV7-8 and TRBJ1-5): GAGVSQSPRYKVAKRGQDVALRCDPISGHVSLFWYQQALGQGPEFLTYFQNEAQLDKSGLPSDRFFAERPEGSVSTLKIQRTQQEDSAVYLCASGETGGEYQPQHFGDGTRLSIL.

The V gene is TRBV18, the J gene TRBJ2-7, with TRBD1 identical over 7 bases. Germline lookup yields CDR1 KGHSH and CDR2 LQKENI. The CDR3 loop spans 16 amino acids. Trimming at V came to 3 bases and at J to 1 base, leaving 9 bases not matched to a gene. The CDR3 DNA reads TGTGCCAGCTCACCTCGGGGACAGTCGAGATCCTACGAGCAGTACTTC. It encodes CASSPRGQSRSYEQYF.

A few counts support this clone. This sequence joins TRBV5-1 and TRBJ2-7, with 9 bases aligning to TRBD1. Trimming at V came to 1 base and at J to 10 bases, leaving 9 bases not matched to a gene. Germline-derived CDR1 and CDR2 are SGHRS and YFSETQ. The length of the CDR3 is 14 residues. The CDR3 protein is CASSLTGDRAPQYF. For the CDR3, the DNA is TGCGCCAGCAGCTTGACAGGGGACAGGGCTCCACAGTACTTC.

By share, this clone counts as medium-sized. The chain employs TRBV6-5 and TRBJ2-7, with 9 positions matching TRBD1. V gave up 6 bases and J gave up 0 bases; unmatched junction bases: 6. This CDR3 has 15 residues. Germline values: CDR1 MNHEY, CDR2 SVGAGI. CDR3 nucleotides: TGTGCCAGCAGAGCAGGACAGGGGAGCTCCTACGAGCAGTACTTC. Translation: CASRAGQGSSYEQYF.

The J gene is TRBJ1-1, the V gene TRBV3-1 (or the pseudogene TRBV3-2); TRBD1 aligns across 7 bases. The CDR3 is 12 residues long. V shed 1 base, J shed 8 bases, and the junction held 1 base outside the gene matches. Germline assignment: CDR1 LGHDT and CDR2 YNNKEL (reference sequence). CDR3 nucleotide sequence: TGTGCCAGCAGCCAAGGCAGGGGGGAAGCTTTCTTT. Translation gives CASSQGRGEAFF.

This clone showed up just a few times. This chain joins TRBV2 and TRBJ2-3, with D possibly being TRBD2 (7 bases). The CDR3 extends over 16 amino acids. Trimming removed 2 bases at V and 0 bases at J, with 12 bases between. The germline gives CDR1 SNHLY, CDR2 FYNNEI. CDR3 bases: TGTGCCAGCAGTGAATGGGGGGGGCATAGCACAGATACGCAGTATTTT. Protein sequence: CASSEWGGHSTDTQYF.

This clone was counted between two and nine times. V is TRBV18 and J is TRBJ1-2; 8 nucleotides agree with TRBD1. After removal of 3 bases from V and 7 bases from J, the junction contained 7 bases not matched to a gene. The CDR3 is 14 amino acids. Germline V gene sequence: CDR1 KGHSH, CDR2 LQKENI. CDR3 in amino acids: CASSPGAGGLGYTF. CDR3 sequence (DNA): TGTGCCAGCTCACCCGGGGCAGGGGGCCTTGGCTACACCTTC.

The chain combines TRBV11-1 with TRBJ2-7, with 10 bases lining up with TRBD1. The junction had 7 bases not matched to a gene; V was cut back by 5 bases and J by 6 bases. The CDR3 has 14 amino acids. CDR1 SGHAT and CDR2 FQDESV come from the germline V gene (reference sequence). The CDR3 region has the DNA TGTGCCAGCAGCCGGACAGGGGGACGTTTCGAGCAGTACTTC. As protein: CASSRTGGRFEQYF.

The chain combines TRBV10-2 with TRBJ2-5; 7 bases fit TRBD1. The J segment lost 2 bases and the V segment lost 2 bases, leaving 5 bases of the junction unmatched. Germline V gene sequence: CDR1 WSHSY, CDR2 SAAADI. This CDR3 is 15 amino acids long. CDR3 region: CASSEVTGIQETQYF. In DNA form, the CDR3 reads TGCGCCAGCAGTGAGGTGACAGGGATACAAGAGACCCAGTACTTC.

V is TRBV7-9 and J is TRBJ2-3, with 13 bases aligning to TRBD2. There are 15 residues in the CDR3. CDR1 and CDR2 from the germline V gene are SEHNR and FQNEAQ (reference sequence). V dropped 1 base and J dropped 7; count of bases not matched to a gene: 2. In DNA form, the CDR3 reads TGTGCCAGCAGCTTAGGGACTAGCGGGAGAAATACGCAGTATTTT. It specifies CASSLGTSGRNTQYF.

This clone occurred once. The rearrangement links TRBV3-1 (or the pseudogene TRBV3-2) to TRBJ2-5, with D tentatively TRBD2 (6 bases). V was trimmed by 4 bases and J by 5 bases, leaving 17 bases between them. The CDR3 runs 15 residues. CDR1 is LGHDT and CDR2 is YNNKEL in the germline V gene (reference sequence). For the CDR3, the DNA is TGTGCCAGCAGCCTCCGCGGGGTAGAGGGGGAGACCCAGTACTTC. Protein sequence: CASSLRGVEGETQYF.